The entry that follows covers one TCR beta chain sequence. The antigen remains undetermined. A second about 6 to 12 cycle PCR used barcoded and J-beta primers. Tagging of each cDNA molecule was performed by a template-switch adaptor with 12 random nucleotides. MiXCR, run by TCRdb on the 5' RACE reads, gives a single entry per CDR3 protein. Of some 1.7 million distinct CDR3 sequences listed, about 28% are singletons. The CDR3 consists of 16 residues. Trimming left V 2 bases short and J 0 bases short, with 10 bases between. The germline gives CDR1 SNHLY, CDR2 FYNNEI. The source of the sample is a study of blood T cells in healthy people across ages. Whole-study findings and limits: Possibly, changes in expanded clonotypes were confounded because donor CMV status was unknown. Long-lived donors carried more naive CD4+ cells and greater diversity than aged donors. Across the age range, TCR beta diversity per million T cells fell in a roughly linear way.

This chain connects TRBV2 to TRBJ1-4, with a tentative D call TRBD1 (5 bases). The sample taken for sequencing was blood. The clonotype originates from a woman in her thirties in good health. CDR3: CASSERGSPTNEKLFF. Written as DNA, the CDR3 is TGTGCCAGCAGTGAAAGGGGATCCCCAACTAATGAAAAACTGTTTTTT.